The rows below give T cell receptor beta chains drawn from one sample of a study of blood T cell repertoires in COVID-19. The method was immunoSEQ multiplex PCR; TCRdb's version includes in-frame clones alone and lacks a portion of them. The sample contains 130,000 to 150,000 clones, around 79% of which appear only once. The sequencing input was peripheral blood. Receptors originate from a woman aged 70-85 years with COVID-19, enrolled during active disease. Both conserved end residues are part of each CDR3. The D gene is left open where the match is weak. Size is stated for part of the rows, as once, few or many counts, or as a class when the clone is expanded.

>TRBV18|TRBJ2-1|.|few
CASSLGHGYNEQFF
TGTGCCAGCTCACTAGGACACGGTTACAATGAGCAGTTCTTC
>TRBV15|TRBJ1-5|.|.
CATSRAGNQPQHF
TGTGCCACCAGCAGAGCAGGTAATCAGCCCCAGCATTTT
>TRBV15|TRBJ2-1|.|few
CATSTLTSSYNEQFF
TGTGCCACCAGCACCCTCACCAGCTCCTACAATGAGCAGTTCTTC
>TRBV27|TRBJ2-7|.|.
CASTPGEGESYEQYF
TGTGCCAGCACCCCCGGAGAGGGAGAGTCCTACGAGCAGTACTTC
>TRBV5-8|TRBJ2-3|TRBD2|.
CASSHGLAGDTDTQYF
TGTGCCAGCAGCCATGGACTAGCGGGGGACACAGATACGCAGTATTTT
>TRBV6-5|TRBJ1-5|.|few
CASSWGGAGQPQHF
TGTGCCAGCAGTTGGGGGGGGGCAGGTCAGCCCCAGCATTTT
>TRBV9|TRBJ2-1|TRBD1|.
CASSLRQGRGDEQFF
TGTGCCAGCAGCCTAAGACAGGGGCGAGGGGATGAGCAGTTCTTC
>TRBV4-3|TRBJ1-4|.|.
CASSQERGEKLFF
TGCGCCAGCAGCCAAGAGAGGGGGGAAAAACTGTTTTTT
>TRBV4-2|TRBJ1-1|TRBD1|.
CASSQDDRANTEAFF
TGTGCCAGCAGCCAAGATGACAGGGCGAACACTGAAGCTTTCTTT
>TRBV24-1|TRBJ1-2|TRBD1|.
CATSDADRETNYGYTF
TGTGCCACCAGTGACGCCGACAGGGAAACTAACTATGGCTACACCTTC
>TRBV7-3|TRBJ2-3|TRBD2|.
CASSLGASGGDTQYF
TGTGCCAGCAGCTTAGGTGCGAGCGGGGGGGATACGCAGTATTTT
>TRBV4-3|TRBJ2-2|TRBD2|.
CASSQDAGRGGSNTGELFF
TGCGCCAGCAGCCAAGACGCAGGAAGGGGAGGGTCGAACACCGGGGAGCTGTTTTTT
>TRBV6-2/TRBV6-3|TRBJ2-7|.|.
CASSYSAAAYEQYF
TGTGCCAGCAGTTACTCGGCCGCAGCCTACGAGCAGTACTTC
>TRBV19|TRBJ1-6|.|few
CASSIPGGRSPLHF
TGTGCCAGTAGTATTCCGGGAGGCCGGTCACCCCTCCACTTT